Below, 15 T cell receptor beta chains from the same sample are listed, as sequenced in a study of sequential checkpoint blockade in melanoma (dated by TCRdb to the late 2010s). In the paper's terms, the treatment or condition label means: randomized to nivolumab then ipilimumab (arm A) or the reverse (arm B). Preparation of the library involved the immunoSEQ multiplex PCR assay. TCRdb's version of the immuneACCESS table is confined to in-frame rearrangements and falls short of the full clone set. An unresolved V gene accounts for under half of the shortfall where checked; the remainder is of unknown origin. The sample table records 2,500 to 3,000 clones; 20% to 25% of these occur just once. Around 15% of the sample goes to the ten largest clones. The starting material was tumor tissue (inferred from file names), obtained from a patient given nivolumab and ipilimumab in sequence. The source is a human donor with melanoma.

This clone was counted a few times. CDR3 sequence reads: CASTPTRSNQPQHF. Written as DNA, the CDR3 is TGTGCCAGCACTCCCACCCGTAGCAATCAGCCCCAGCATTTT. V gene TRBV28 combines with J gene TRBJ1-5; no clear D gene. This CDR3 is 14 amino acids long. The V gene's germline CDR1 is MDHEN and CDR2 SYDVKM. Trimming cost V 7 bases and J 0 bases, with 10 bases left between them.

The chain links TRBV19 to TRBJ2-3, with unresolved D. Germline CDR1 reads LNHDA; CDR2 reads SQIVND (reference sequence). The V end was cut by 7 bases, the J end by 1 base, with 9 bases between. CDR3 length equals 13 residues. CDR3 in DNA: TGTGCCAGTACTTATCAGGGCACAGATACGCAGTATTTT. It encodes CASTYQGTDTQYF.

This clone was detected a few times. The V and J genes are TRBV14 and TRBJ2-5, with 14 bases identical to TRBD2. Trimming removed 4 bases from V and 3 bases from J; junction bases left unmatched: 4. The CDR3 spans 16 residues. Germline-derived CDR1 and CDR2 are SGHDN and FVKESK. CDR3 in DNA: TGTGCCAGCAGCCTTTGGACTAGCGGGAGGAAAGAGACCCAGTACTTC. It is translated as CASSLWTSGRKETQYF.

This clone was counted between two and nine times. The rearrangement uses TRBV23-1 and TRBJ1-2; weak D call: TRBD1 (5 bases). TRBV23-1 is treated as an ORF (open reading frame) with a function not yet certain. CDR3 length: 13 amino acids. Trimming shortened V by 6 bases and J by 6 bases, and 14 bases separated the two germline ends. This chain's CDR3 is CASSPIGGNGYTF. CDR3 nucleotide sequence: TGCGCCAGCAGCCCCATCGGGGGGAATGGCTACACCTTC.

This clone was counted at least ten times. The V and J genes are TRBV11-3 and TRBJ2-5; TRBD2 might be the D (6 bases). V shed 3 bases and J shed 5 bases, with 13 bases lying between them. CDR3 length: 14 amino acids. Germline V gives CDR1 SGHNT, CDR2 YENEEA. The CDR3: CASSLVAAGETQYF. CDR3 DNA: TGTGCCAGCAGCTTGGTGGCCGCGGGGGAGACCCAGTACTTC.

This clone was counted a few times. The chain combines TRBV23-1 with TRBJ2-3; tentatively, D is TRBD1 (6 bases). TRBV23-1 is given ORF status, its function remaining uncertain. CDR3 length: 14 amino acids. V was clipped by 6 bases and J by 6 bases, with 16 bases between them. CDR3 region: CASSPRPGVDTQYF. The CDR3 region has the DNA TGCGCCAGCAGCCCGCGGCCAGGGGTGGATACGCAGTATTTT.

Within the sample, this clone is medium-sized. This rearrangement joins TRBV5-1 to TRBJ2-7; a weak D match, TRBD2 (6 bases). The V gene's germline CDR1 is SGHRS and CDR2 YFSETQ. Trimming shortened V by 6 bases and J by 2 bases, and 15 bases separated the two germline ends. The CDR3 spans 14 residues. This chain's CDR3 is CASTVADGPYEQYF. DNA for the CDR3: TGCGCCAGCACCGTAGCGGACGGGCCCTACGAGCAGTACTTC.

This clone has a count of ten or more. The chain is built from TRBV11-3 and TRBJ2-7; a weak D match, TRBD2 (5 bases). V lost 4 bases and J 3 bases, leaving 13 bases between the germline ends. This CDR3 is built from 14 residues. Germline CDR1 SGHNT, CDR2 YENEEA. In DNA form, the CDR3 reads TGTGCCAGCAGCTATATCGGGGATTACTACGAGCAGTACTTC. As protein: CASSYIGDYYEQYF.

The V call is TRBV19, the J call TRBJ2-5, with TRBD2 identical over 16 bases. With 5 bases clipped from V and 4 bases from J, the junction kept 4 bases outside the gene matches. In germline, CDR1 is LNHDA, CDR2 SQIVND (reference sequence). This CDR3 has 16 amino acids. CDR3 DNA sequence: TGTGCCAGTAGTTCGGGACTAGCGGGGGGGTCAGAGACCCAGTACTTC. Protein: CASSSGLAGGSETQYF.

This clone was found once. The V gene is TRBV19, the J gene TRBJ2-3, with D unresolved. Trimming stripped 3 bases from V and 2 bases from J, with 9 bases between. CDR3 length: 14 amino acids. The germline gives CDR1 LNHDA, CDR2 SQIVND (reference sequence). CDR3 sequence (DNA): TGTGCCAGTAGTATGTCCGGGCTCACAGATACGCAGTATTTT. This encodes CASSMSGLTDTQYF.

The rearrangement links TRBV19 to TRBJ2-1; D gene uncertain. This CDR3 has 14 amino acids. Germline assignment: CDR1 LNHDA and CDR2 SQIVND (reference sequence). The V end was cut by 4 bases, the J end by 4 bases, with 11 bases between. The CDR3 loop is CASSSSQIYNEQFF. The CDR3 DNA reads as TGTGCCAGTAGTAGTTCCCAGATTTACAATGAGCAGTTCTTC.

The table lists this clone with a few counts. As DNA, the CDR3 is TGCGCCAGCAGCCAACAACCGGGACTAGCGGGAGTGAACTCCTACGAGCAGTACTTC. It translates to CASSQQPGLAGVNSYEQYF. The chain carries TRBV1 and TRBJ2-7; TRBD2, the table's D call, lacks a check against the DNA. TRBV1 is recorded as a pseudogene. This CDR3 is 19 amino acids long.

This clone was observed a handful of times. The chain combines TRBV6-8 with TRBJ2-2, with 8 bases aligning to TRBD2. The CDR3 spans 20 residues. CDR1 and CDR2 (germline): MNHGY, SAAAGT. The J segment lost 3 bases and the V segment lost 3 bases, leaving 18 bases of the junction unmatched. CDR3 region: CASSYDRAARTSLYTGELFF. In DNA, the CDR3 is TGTGCCAGCAGTTATGATAGGGCGGCAAGGACTAGCCTATACACCGGGGAGCTGTTTTTT.

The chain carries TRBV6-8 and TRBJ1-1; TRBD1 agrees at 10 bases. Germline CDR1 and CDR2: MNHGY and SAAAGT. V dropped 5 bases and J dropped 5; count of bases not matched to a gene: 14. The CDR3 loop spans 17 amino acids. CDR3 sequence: CASSVSTPGTGATEAFF. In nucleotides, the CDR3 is TGTGCCAGCAGTGTCTCTACCCCCGGGACAGGGGCAACTGAAGCTTTCTTT.

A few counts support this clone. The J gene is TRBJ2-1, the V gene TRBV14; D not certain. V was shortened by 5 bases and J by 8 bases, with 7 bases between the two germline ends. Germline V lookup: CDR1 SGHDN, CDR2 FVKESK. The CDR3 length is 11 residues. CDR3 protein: CASSYYDEQFF. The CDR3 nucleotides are TGTGCCAGCAGCTATTATGATGAGCAGTTCTTC. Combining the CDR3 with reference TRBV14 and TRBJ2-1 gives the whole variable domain EAGVTQFPSHSVIEKGQTVTLRCDPISGHDNLYWYRRVMGKEIKFLLHFVKESKQDESGMPNNRFLAERTGGTYSTLKVQPAELEDSGVYFCASSYYDEQFFGPGTRLTVL.